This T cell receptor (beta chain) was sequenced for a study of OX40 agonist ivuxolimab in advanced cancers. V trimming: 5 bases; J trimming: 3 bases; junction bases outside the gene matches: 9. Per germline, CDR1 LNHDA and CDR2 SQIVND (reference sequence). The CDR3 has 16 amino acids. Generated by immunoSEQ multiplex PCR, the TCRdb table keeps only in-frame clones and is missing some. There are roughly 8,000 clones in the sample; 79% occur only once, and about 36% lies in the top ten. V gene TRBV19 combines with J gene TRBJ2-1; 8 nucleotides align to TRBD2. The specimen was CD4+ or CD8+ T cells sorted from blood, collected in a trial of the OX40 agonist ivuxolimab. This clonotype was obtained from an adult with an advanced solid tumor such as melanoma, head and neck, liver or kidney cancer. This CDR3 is CASSVGAGDYYNEQFF. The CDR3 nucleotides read TGTGCCAGTAGTGTGGGAGCGGGAGATTACTACAATGAGCAGTTCTTC.